The clone carrying this TCR beta chain has more than one count but fewer than ten. A second PCR of roughly 7 to 11 cycles used a sample-barcoded 5' primer and a J-beta primer mix. One entry per CDR3 protein, called by TCRdb with MiXCR from the 5' RACE reads. The sample has about 1.5 million distinct CDR3 sequences; approximately 43% are singletons. This sample was included in a study of blood T cells in healthy people across ages. The CDR3 sequence is 12 residues long. The V end was cut by 7 bases, the J end by 6 bases, with 12 bases between. Germline CDR1 reads MNHEY; CDR2 reads SMNVEV (reference sequence).

The chain uses TRBV27 and TRBJ1-2, with D possibly being TRBD1 (5 bases). The sample taken for sequencing was blood. This TCR was recovered from a woman aged 18-29 years in good health. DNA of the CDR3: TGTGCCAGCACCGATGGGGGTAATGGCTACACCTTC. It codes for CASTDGGNGYTF.